Listed below are T cell receptor beta chains from one sample, sequenced in a study of post-analysis software for immune sequencing data. TCRdb reprocessed the PCR reads with MiXCR, giving one entry per CDR3 protein. The sample lists a few hundred thousand distinct CDR3 sequences, approximately 42% seen once, with about 8% in the top ten. The material sequenced was blood. The receptors derive from a girl aged 2 to 10 with multiple sclerosis. Both conserved end residues are part of each CDR3. A row's size may be missing; if present it is once, few, many or a size class.

. | TRBV20-1 | CSVDLAGQETQYF
. | TRBV6-5 | CASSYGAGYTF
. | TRBV9 | CASSHRDGAYEQYF
few | TRBV9 | CASSSPPLYGYTF
few | TRBV2 | CASSERLISNQPQHF
. | TRBV4-3 | CASSQERIGSFSGNTIYF
. | TRBV7-2 | CASSPRRGTRETQYF
few | TRBV29-1 | CSVVSYKGVTGELFF
. | TRBV28 | CASQEGGPWYEQYF
. | TRBV2 | CASRSTGVGANVLTF
few | TRBV28 | CASSSLAGVVETQYF
. | TRBV3-1 | CASSQDGFEGAGETQYF
few | TRBV5-6 | CASSASGTAYEQYF
. | TRBV7-6 | CASSQGAGETHEQYF
many | TRBV7-3 | CASSLRQWSSYNEQFF
few | TRBV4-1 | CASSHPSGTELYEQYF
. | TRBV12-3/TRBV12-4 | CASSLTGPGWGYIF
. | TRBV7-2 | CASSLDGTGRDTEAFF
few | TRBV28 | CASSFPKIGLNYEQYF
. | TRBV5-8 | CASSPPVSGGQTYWYQETQYF
. | TRBV5-1 | CASSSKPGTESYEQYF
. | TRBV2 | CASSEQGGNTEAFF
few | TRBV28 | CASRSRTSRNEQFF
few | TRBV6-6 | CASSYAGQYNSPLHF
. | TRBV30 | CACSLGPNEKLFF
many | TRBV10-3 | CAISAGAGGNNEQFF
few | TRBV18 | CASSPYKTDNQPQHF
. | TRBV6-1 | CASREWGSNQPQHF
few | TRBV6-5 | CASSYVGAETQYF
few | TRBV5-1 | CASSQDRNTEAFF
. | TRBV5-6 | CASSSRTTANYVYTF